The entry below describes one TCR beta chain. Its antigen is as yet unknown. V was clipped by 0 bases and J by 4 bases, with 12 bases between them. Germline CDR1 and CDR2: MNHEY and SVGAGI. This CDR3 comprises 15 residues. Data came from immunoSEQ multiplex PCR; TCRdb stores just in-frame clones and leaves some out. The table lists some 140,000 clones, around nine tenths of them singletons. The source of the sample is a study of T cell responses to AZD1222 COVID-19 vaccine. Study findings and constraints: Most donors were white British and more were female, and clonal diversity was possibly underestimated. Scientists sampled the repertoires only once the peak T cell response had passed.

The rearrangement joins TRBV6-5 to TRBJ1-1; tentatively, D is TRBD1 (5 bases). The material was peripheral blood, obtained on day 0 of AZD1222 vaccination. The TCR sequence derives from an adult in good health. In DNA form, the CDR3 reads TGTGCCAGCAGTTACTCCCAGGGTATAGGCACTGAAGCTTTCTTT. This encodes CASSYSQGIGTEAFF.